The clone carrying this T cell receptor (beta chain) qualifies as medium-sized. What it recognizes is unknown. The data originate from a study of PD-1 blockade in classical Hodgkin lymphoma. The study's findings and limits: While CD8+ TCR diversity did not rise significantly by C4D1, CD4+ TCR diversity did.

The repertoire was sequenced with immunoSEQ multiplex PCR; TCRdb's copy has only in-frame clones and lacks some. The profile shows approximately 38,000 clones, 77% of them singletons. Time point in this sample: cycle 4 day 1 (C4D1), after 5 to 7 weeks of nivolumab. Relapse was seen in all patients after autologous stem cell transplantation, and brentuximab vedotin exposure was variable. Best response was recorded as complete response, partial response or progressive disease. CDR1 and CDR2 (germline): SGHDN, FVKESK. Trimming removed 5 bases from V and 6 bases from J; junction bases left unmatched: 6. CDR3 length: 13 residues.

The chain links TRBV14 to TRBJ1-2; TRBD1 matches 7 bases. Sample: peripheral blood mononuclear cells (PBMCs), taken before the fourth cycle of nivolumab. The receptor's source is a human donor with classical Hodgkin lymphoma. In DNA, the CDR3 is TGTGCCAGCAGCTACCTACAGGGGAATGGCTACACCTTC. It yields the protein CASSYLQGNGYTF.